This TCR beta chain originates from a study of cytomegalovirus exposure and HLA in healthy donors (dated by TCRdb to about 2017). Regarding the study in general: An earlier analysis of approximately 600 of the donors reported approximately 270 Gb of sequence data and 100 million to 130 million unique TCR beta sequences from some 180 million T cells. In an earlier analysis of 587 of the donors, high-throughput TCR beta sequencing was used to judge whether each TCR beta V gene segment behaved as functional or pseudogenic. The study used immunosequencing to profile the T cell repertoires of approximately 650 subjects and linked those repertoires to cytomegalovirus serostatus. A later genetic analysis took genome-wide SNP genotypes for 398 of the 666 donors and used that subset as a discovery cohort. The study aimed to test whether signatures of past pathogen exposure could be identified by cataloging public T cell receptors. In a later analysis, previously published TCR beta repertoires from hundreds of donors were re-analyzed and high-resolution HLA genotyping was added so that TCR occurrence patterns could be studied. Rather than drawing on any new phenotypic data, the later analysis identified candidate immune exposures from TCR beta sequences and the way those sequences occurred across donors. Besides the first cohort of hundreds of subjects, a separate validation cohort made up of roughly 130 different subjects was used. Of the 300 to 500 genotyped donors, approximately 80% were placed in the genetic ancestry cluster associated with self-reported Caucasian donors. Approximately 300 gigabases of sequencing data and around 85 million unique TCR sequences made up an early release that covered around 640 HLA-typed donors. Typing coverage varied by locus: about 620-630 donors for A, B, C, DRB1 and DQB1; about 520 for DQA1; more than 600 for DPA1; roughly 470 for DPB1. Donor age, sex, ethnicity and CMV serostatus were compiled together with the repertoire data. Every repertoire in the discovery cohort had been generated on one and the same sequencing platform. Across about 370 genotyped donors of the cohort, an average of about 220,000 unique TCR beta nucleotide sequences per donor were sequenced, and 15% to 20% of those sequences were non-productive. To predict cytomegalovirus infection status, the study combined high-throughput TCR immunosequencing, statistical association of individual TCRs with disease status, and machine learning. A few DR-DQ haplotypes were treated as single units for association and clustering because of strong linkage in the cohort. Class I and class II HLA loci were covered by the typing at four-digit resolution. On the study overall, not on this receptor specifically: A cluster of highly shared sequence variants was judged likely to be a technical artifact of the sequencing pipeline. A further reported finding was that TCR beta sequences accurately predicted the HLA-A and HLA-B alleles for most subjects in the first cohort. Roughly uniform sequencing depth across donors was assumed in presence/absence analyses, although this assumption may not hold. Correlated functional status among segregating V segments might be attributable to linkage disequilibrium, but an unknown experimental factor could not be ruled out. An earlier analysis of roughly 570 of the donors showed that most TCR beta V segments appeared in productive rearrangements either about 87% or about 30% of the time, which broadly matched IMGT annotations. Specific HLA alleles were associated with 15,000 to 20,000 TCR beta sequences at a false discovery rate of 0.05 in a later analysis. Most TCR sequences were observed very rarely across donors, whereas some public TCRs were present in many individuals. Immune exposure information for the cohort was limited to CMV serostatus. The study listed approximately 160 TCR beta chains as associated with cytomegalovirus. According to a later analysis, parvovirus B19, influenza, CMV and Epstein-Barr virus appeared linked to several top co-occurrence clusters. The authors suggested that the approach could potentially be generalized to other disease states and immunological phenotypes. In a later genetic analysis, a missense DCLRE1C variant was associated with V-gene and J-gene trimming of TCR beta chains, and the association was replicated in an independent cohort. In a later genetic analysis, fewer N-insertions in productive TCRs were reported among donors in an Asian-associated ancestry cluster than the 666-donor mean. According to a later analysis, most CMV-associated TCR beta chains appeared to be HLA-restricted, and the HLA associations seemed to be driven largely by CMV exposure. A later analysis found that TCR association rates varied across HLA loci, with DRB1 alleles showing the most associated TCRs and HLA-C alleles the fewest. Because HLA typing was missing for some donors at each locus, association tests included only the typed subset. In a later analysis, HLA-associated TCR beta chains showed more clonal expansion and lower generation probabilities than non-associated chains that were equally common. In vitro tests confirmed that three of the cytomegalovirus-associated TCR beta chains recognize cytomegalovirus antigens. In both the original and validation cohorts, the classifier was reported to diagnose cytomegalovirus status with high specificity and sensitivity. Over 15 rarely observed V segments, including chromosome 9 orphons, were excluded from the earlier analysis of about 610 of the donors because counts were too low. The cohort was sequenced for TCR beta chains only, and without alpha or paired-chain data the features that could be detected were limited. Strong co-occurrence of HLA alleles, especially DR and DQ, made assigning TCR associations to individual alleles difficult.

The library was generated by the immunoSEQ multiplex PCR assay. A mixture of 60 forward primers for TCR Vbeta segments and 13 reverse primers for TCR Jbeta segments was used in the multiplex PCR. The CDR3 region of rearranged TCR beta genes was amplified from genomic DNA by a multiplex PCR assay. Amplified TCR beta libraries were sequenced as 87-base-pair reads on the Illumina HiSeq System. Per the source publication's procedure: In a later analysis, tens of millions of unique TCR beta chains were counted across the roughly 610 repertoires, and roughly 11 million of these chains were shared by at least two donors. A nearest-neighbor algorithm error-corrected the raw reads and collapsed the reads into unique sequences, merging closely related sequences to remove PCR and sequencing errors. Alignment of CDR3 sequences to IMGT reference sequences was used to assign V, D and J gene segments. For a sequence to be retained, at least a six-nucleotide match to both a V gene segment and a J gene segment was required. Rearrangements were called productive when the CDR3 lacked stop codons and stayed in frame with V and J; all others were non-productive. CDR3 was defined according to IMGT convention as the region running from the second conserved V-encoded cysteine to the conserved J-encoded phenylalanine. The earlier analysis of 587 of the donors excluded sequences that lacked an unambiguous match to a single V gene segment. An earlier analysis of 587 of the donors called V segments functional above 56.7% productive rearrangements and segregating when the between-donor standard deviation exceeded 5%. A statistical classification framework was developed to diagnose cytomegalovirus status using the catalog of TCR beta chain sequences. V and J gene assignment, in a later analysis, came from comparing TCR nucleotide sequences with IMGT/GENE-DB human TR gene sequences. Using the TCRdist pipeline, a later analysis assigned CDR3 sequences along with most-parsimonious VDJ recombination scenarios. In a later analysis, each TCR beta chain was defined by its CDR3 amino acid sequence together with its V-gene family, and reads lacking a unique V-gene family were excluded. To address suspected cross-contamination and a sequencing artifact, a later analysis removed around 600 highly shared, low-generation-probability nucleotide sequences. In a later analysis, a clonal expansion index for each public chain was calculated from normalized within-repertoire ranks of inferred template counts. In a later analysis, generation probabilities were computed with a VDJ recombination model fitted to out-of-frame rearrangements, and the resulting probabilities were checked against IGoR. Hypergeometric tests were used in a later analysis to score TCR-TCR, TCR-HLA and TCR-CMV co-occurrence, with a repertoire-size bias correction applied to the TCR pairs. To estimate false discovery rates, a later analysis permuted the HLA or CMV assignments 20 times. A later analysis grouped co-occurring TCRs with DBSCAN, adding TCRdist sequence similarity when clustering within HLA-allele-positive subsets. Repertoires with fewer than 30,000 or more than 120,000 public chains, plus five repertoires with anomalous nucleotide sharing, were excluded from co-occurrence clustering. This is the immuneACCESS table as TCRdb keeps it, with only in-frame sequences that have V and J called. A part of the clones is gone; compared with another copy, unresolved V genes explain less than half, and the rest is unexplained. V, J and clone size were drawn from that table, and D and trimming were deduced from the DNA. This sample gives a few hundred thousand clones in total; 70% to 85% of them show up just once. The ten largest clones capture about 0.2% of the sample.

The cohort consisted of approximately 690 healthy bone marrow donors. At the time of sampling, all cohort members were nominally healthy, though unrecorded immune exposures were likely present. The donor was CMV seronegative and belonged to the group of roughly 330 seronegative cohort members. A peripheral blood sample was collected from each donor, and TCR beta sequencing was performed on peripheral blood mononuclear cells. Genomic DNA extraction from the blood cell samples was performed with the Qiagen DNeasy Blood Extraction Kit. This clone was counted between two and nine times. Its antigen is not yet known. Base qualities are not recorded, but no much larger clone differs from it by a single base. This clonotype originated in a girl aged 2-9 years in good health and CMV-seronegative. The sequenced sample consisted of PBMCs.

The nucleotide sequence reads TGCGCCAGCAGCAAAGGAACACCGGGTGGAACGCAGTATTTT. Its translation reads: CASSKGTPGGTQYF. The V and J genes are TRBV5-1 and TRBJ2-3, with the D segment identity uncertain. The CDR3 numbers 14 residues from cysteine through phenylalanine. The retained sequence is limited to the CDR3, 42 bases, with the frame set at the first base. The trim is 4 bases for V and 9 bases for J, with a gap of 18 bases between the germline ends. From the germline V gene, CDR1 is SGHRS and CDR2 is YFSETQ.